Only one count was recorded for the clone carrying this T cell receptor (beta chain). Because the CDR3's place on the DNA is in doubt, the DNA is left out and the CDR3 is given as listed by TCRdb. This specimen belongs to a study of blood T cell repertoires in COVID-19. Study overall: Acute and convalescent COVID-19 samples came from the United States, Italy and Spain.

Germline V gene data show CDR1 as MDHEN and CDR2 as SYDVKM. The CDR3 is 17 residues long, counting both termini. As originally analysed: Amplification of reference gene primers was used by the study to estimate nucleated cell counts. Produced via immunoSEQ multiplex PCR; TCRdb's table is partial and in-frame only. V and J calls and clone size are those listed in that table; D and trimming were worked out from the DNA. The repertoire holds approximately 250,000 clones, with around 90% as singletons. Participants spanned ages about 18 to 90 years and resided in 20 to 30 US areas. This TCR was sampled from a woman aged 55-70 years in a cohort exposed to, infected with or recovered from COVID-19 (not recorded which). V gene TRBV28 combines with J gene TRBJ2-1; the table's TRBD2 call for D was not verified on the DNA. The specimen was PBMCs or T cells enriched from blood (not recorded which). CDR3: CASSPSPFGNGGDEQFF.